What follows describes a single T cell receptor beta chain. Authors' data handling: Reference gene primer amplification gave nucleated cell count estimates. The repertoire was sequenced with immunoSEQ multiplex PCR; TCRdb's copy has only in-frame clones and lacks some. The V and J calls and clone size were taken over from that table, and D and trimming were inferred from the DNA. The sample has over 150,000 clones; 70% to 85% are singletons. V was shortened by 5 bases and J by 0 bases, with 11 bases between the two germline ends. The CDR3 contains 15 residues. Germline CDR1 reads PRHDT; CDR2 reads FYEKMQ (reference sequence). This sample is drawn from a study of blood T cell repertoires in COVID-19. Looking at the study overall: Whether acute or convalescent, the COVID-19 samples came from the United States, Italy and Spain. From T cells, B-cell-depleted T cells, or PBMCs came the material, which was cDNA or gDNA.

The TCR comes from a human donor in a cohort sampled during active COVID-19. J is TRBJ1-3 and V is TRBV13, with D possibly being TRBD1 (6 bases). The specimen sequenced was peripheral blood. CDR3 bases: TGTGCCAGCAGCCCAAACAGGGACTCTGGAAACACCATATATTTT. This codes for CASSPNRDSGNTIYF. Full variable domain (outside the CDR3, taken from reference TRBV13 and TRBJ1-3): AAGVIQSPRHLIKEKRETATLKCYPIPRHDTVYWYQQGPGQDPQFLISFYEKMQSDKGSIPDRFSAQQFSDYHSELNMSSLELGDSALYFCASSPNRDSGNTIYFGEGSWLTVV.